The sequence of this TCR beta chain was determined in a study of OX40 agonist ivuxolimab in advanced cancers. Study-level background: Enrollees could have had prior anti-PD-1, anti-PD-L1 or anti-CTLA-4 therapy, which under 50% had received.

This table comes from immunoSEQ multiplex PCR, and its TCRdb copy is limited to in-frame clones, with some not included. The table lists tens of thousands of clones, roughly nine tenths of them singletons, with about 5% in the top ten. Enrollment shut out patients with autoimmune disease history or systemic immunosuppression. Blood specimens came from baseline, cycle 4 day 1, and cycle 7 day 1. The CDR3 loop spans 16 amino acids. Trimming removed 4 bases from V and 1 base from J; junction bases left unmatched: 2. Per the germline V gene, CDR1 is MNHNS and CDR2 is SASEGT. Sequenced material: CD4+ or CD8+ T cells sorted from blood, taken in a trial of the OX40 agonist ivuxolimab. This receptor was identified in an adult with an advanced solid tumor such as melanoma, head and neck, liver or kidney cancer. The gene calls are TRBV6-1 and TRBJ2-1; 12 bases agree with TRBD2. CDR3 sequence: CASSGGLAGSYNEQFF. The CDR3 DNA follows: TGTGCCAGCAGTGGCGGACTAGCGGGATCCTACAATGAGCAGTTCTTC.